This TCR beta chain comes out of a study of low-dose radiotherapy and immunotherapy resistance in tumors. The overall study: Patients' oral aspirin dose was 300 mg daily across four cycles from cycle 1 day 1.

Germline trimming cut 4 bases from V and 0 bases from J; bases unmatched to any gene: 1. There are 15 residues in the CDR3. Germline CDR1 and CDR2: SQVTM and ANQGSEA. First-strand cDNA used TRAV- and TRBV-specific primers, covering alpha and beta chains. The PCR that amplified TCRs ran for around 22 cycles, relying on a constant-region primer and a V-primer adapter. TCRdb used MiXCR to reprocess the reads, holding one entry per CDR3 protein. The table lists tens of thousands of distinct CDR3 sequences, over 15% of them singletons. There are many counts of this clonotype. Regarding time point: after trial treatment. Treatment specified: LDRT plus nivolumab, ipilimumab, low-dose cyclophosphamide and aspirin (RACIN trial). Inclusion covered patients whose advanced solid tumors lacked tumor-infiltrating lymphocytes.

The chain couples TRBV29-1 to TRBJ2-6; 9 positions match TRBD2. The material sequenced was PBMCs, taken after low-dose radiotherapy plus immunotherapy. The TCR originated in a male donor with prostate cancer. CDR3 region: CSVVSGSSGANVLTF. In DNA, the CDR3 is TGCAGCGTTGTTAGCGGGAGCTCTGGGGCCAACGTCCTGACTTTC.